This TCR beta chain derives from a study of shared clonotypes between healthy human individuals. This table comes from immunoSEQ multiplex PCR, and its TCRdb copy is limited to in-frame clones, with some not included. This table holds about 2 million clones, roughly 96% found once. This clone was seen once. V was shortened by 0 bases and J by 4 bases, with 15 bases between the two germline ends. Germline V gene lookup returns CDR1 SNHLY and CDR2 FYNNEI. The CDR3 is 16 amino acids. This TCR was sampled from a man aged 18 to 35 in good health. This rearrangement joins TRBV2 to TRBJ1-1; maybe TRBD1 (6 bases). The source material was naive CD4+ T cells sorted from blood. Subset reported: CD45RA+ positively selected. This chain's CDR3 is CASSEARQAGVTEAFF. The DNA of the CDR3 is TGTGCCAGCAGTGAAGCTAGACAGGCTGGGGTCACTGAAGCTTTCTTT.